The clone carrying this TCR beta chain was picked up one time. V was shortened by 0 bases and J by 5 bases, with 13 bases between the two germline ends. This CDR3 comprises 15 residues. Germline-derived CDR1 and CDR2 are SNHLY and FYNNEI. Sequencing was performed with immunoSEQ multiplex PCR; in TCRdb, only in-frame clones are kept and a portion is missing. Of under 200,000 clones in the sample, about four fifths were seen once. This record comes from a study of blood T cell repertoires in COVID-19. For the study at large: The analysed material was cDNA or gDNA that came from T cells, B-cell-depleted T cells, or PBMCs.

Sequencing was carried out using peripheral blood. The receptor comes from a man between 18 and 35 years old with active or convalescent COVID-19. The chain couples TRBV2 to TRBJ1-1; D possibly corresponds to TRBD1 (6 bases). The CDR3 protein is CASSEARGAGTEAFF. The CDR3 DNA reads as TGTGCCAGCAGTGAAGCACGGGGGGCTGGTACTGAAGCTTTCTTT. The full variable domain, in which reference TRBV2 and TRBJ1-1 provide the parts outside the CDR3, is EPEVTQTPSHQVTQMGQEVILRCVPISNHLYFYWYRQILGQKVEFLVSFYNNEISEKSEIFDDQFSVERPDGSNFTLKIRSTKLEDSAMYFCASSEARGAGTEAFFGQGTRLTVV.